Described below is a single T cell receptor (beta chain) sequence and its context. Its antigen is not yet known. No clone much larger than this one lies a single base away; base qualities are absent. Reading from cysteine to phenylalanine, the CDR3 counts 14 amino acids. Here the CDR3 DNA is all that survives: 42 bases in frame from base 1. The germline V gene gives CDR1 as MDHEN and CDR2 as SYDVKM. Trimmed from V: 6 bases; trimmed from J: 5 bases; junction bases lacking a gene match: 5. The sample comes from a study of lymphopenia after photon versus proton radiotherapy (dated by TCRdb to 2018 to 2020). Study-level background: The study compared the immunological effects of photon versus proton radiation therapy in patients with gastrointestinal tumors who developed high-grade lymphopenia. The cohort comprised about 19 patients with gastrointestinal tumors who received either photon or proton therapy and then developed lymphopenia. The goal of the study was to describe how the two radiation modalities differ in their effects on the immune system. Summary of the overall study and its limitations: Across the cohort, an inverse correlation was found between a larger post-nadir drop in TCR diversity and overall survival time among patients who died. After the lymphocyte count nadir, oligoclonal expansion, especially of CD8+ Temra cells, was observed in photon-treated repertoires, and the drop in diversity was driven by this expansion. During treatment, patients who received photon therapy lost naive T cells and TCR diversity and gained effector/memory populations, whereas patients who received proton therapy remained relatively stable. The survival association was assessed only in patients who died, and the authors presented better survival with proton therapy as a possibility rather than a demonstrated result.

The library was generated by the immunoSEQ multiplex PCR assay. T cell repertoires were profiled with deep sequencing of rearranged TCR beta loci together with multiparametric flow cytometry. TCRdb holds this immuneACCESS table with in-frame rearrangements only. Some clones are missing; in checked studies, unresolved V genes explain under half, and the rest has no known cause. The sample table records 30,000 to 35,000 clones; 85% to 90% of these occur just once. Together, the top ten hold 6.5% to 8.5% of the sample. The material sequenced was peripheral blood, taken from a patient treated with proton-based radiotherapy. The rearranged segments are TRBV28 and TRBJ2-1; 9 bases in between match TRBD2. The source is a woman aged 70-85 years with pancreatic cancer. Some clones in this sample may be carry-over from other donors' samples. Here the CDR3 is given as CASSETSGDNEQFF. The nucleotide sequence is TGTGCCAGCAGCGAGACTAGCGGAGACAATGAGCAGTTCTTC. With all but the CDR3 taken from the reference TRBV28 and TRBJ2-1 genes, the full variable domain is: DVKVTQSSRYLVKRTGEKVFLECVQDMDHENMFWYRQDPGLGLRLIYFSYDVKMKEKGDIPEGYSVSREKKERFSLILESASTNQTSMYLCASSETSGDNEQFFGPGTRLTVL.